This T cell receptor (beta chain) was found in a study of T cell responses to AZD1222 COVID-19 vaccine. Assay used: immunoSEQ multiplex PCR; TCRdb lists only in-frame clones, some missing. This sample has tens of thousands of clones, with approximately 79% found just once. Germline V gene lookup returns CDR1 LGHDT and CDR2 YNNKEL (reference sequence). The CDR3 loop spans 13 amino acids. V lost 4 bases, J lost 4 bases, and 8 bases lay in between. This specimen was peripheral blood, taken on day 0 of MenACWY control vaccination. This chain uses TRBV3-1 (or the pseudogene TRBV3-2) with TRBJ1-5; no definite D call. The clonotype comes from an adult in good health. In DNA, the CDR3 is TGTGCCAGCAGCCTCGCGGATAATCAGCCCCAGCATTTT. Protein product: CASSLADNQPQHF.